This T cell receptor beta chain was recorded in a study of blood T cell repertoires in COVID-19. Study context: From the United States, Italy and Spain came samples of acute and convalescent COVID-19.

Original data processing: Estimation of nucleated cell counts was performed using reference gene primer amplification. Measured with immunoSEQ multiplex PCR; TCRdb has only the in-frame clones, and not every one. V and J calls and clone size are those listed in that table; D and trimming were worked out from the DNA. The profile shows about 55,000 clones, almost 85% of them singletons. The sequenced material came from peripheral blood. The sequence was collected from a human donor in a cohort sampled during active COVID-19.

The CDR3 is CASRGSTGPGNTIYF. Written as DNA, the CDR3 is TGTGCCAGCAGGGGGAGTACAGGGCCTGGAAACACCATATATTTT. The gene calls are TRBV6-5 and TRBJ1-3, with D perhaps matching TRBD1 (6 bases). Between the trimmed V and J ends, which lost 6 bases and 2 bases, there was a span of 14 bases. The germline CDR1 and CDR2 sequences are MNHEY and SVGAGI. The CDR3 consists of 15 residues.